This TCR beta chain was recorded in a study of blood T cells in healthy people across ages. For the second PCR, which ran for about 7 to 11 cycles, a sample-barcoded 5' primer and a J-beta primer mix were used. MiXCR was run by TCRdb on the 5' RACE reads, yielding one entry per CDR3 protein. The profile shows about 650,000 distinct CDR3 sequences, approximately 52% of them singletons. CDR1 SQVTM and CDR2 ANQGSEA come from the germline V gene. This CDR3 region has 14 residues. Trimming stripped 3 bases from V and 2 bases from J, with 12 bases between. Total RNA extracted from each sample amounted to at least 5.5 micrograms.

This rearrangement joins TRBV29-1 to TRBJ2-3; unclear D gene. The source of this sequence is a woman at least 80 years old in good health. The sample was blood. CDR3 residues: CSVERPGITDTQYF. The DNA for the CDR3 is TGCAGCGTTGAGAGGCCAGGCATCACAGATACGCAGTATTTT.